The 13 T cell receptor beta chains below come from one sample, sequenced in a study of TIL therapy for anti-PD-1-resistant metastatic lung cancer. Indicated time point: pre-treatment sample, taken before nivolumab and TIL therapy. Sequencing used immunoSEQ v3. Measured with immunoSEQ multiplex PCR; TCRdb has only the in-frame clones, and not every one. The profile shows some 32,000 clones, 74% of them singletons. Source: blood, taken at baseline. These receptors all come from a woman aged 25-85 years with non-small cell lung cancer.

This chain links TRBV2 with TRBJ2-4; D unresolved. Trimming removed 8 bases at V and 0 bases at J, with 8 bases between. CDR3 length equals 13 residues. Germline V gene sequence: CDR1 SNHLY, CDR2 FYNNEI. The CDR3 bases are TGTGCCAGCTGGAACCTAGCCAAAAACATTCAGTACTTC. Translating gives CASWNLAKNIQYF.

This clone was found a few times. V usage is TRBV28 and J usage is TRBJ2-3; possible D gene TRBD1, 6 bases. The CDR3 has 16 residues. CDR1 and CDR2 (germline): MDHEN, SYDVKM. V was shortened by 9 bases and J by 3 bases, with 22 bases between the two germline ends. The CDR3 DNA is TGTGCCAGTATCCCCATCAGGGGCCTGGGAACAGATACGCAGTATTTT. This encodes CASIPIRGLGTDTQYF. Filled out from reference TRBV28 and TRBJ2-3, the complete variable domain reads DVKVTQSSRYLVKRTGEKVFLECVQDMDHENMFWYRQDPGLGLRLIYFSYDVKMKEKGDIPEGYSVSREKKERFSLILESASTNQTSMYLCASIPIRGLGTDTQYFGPGTRLTVL.

V and J are TRBV7-9 and TRBJ2-1; 7 nucleotides line up with TRBD1. There are 15 residues in the CDR3. Germline loops: CDR1 SEHNR, CDR2 FQNEAQ (reference sequence). The V gene end was trimmed by 5 bases and the J gene end by 2 bases; junction bases not matched to a gene: 6. The CDR3 here is CASSPGQAAYNEQFF. The CDR3 region has the DNA TGTGCCAGCAGCCCTGGACAGGCCGCCTACAATGAGCAGTTCTTC.

This chain connects TRBV5-4 to TRBJ1-1; D possibly corresponds to TRBD1 (5 bases). From germline, CDR1 is SGHNT and CDR2 YYREEE (reference sequence). This CDR3 has 14 residues. Between the trimmed V and J ends, which lost 5 bases and 0 bases, there was a span of 11 bases. The CDR3 spells CASSTGGMNTEAFF. The CDR3 DNA follows: TGTGCCAGCAGTACGGGGGGGATGAACACTGAAGCTTTCTTT.

The chain recombines TRBV2 with TRBJ2-5; D uncertain. Germline loops: CDR1 SNHLY, CDR2 FYNNEI. The CDR3 extends over 11 amino acids. Trimming removed 9 bases at V and 5 bases at J, with 10 bases between. The CDR3 coding sequence is TGTGCCAGTCCCCTAGGGGAGACCCAGTACTTC. Protein sequence: CASPLGETQYF.

In this sample, this clone turned up once. This rearrangement joins TRBV18 to TRBJ1-1, with D uncertain. Deletions cut 3 bases from V and 3 bases from J, with 17 bases between. The germline V gene has CDR1 KGHSH and CDR2 LQKENI. The CDR3 covers 16 residues. CDR3 protein: CASSPPLGPRDTEAFF. CDR3 in DNA: TGTGCCAGCTCACCTCCCTTGGGCCCTCGGGACACTGAAGCTTTCTTT.

The rearrangement links TRBV28 to TRBJ2-7, with TRBD1 as a possible D gene (6 bases). Trimming pared 5 bases from V and 0 bases from J, leaving 11 bases between. Germline loops: CDR1 MDHEN, CDR2 SYDVKM. The CDR3 is made up of 14 amino acids. CDR3 DNA: TGTGCCAGCAGTCCATGGGACATCTCCTACGAGCAGTACTTC. Its protein is CASSPWDISYEQYF.

The chain couples TRBV6-5 to TRBJ2-1; D may be TRBD2 (6 bases). Trimming removed 2 bases at V and 10 bases at J, with 12 bases between. This CDR3 has 13 residues. Germline V gene data show CDR1 as MNHEY and CDR2 as SVGAGI. The CDR3 reads CASSYLTGDEQFF. CDR3 sequence (DNA): TGTGCCAGCAGTTACCTTACGGGGGACGAGCAGTTCTTC.

This sequence joins TRBV6-1 and TRBJ2-3; D call uncertain. This CDR3 spans 13 amino acids. Trimming took off 3 bases at V and 3 bases at J, with 7 bases between the two ends. Germline CDR1 and CDR2: MNHNS and SASEGT. The CDR3, as DNA: TGTGCCAGCAGTGAGCAACAGACAGATACGCAGTATTTT. This encodes CASSEQQTDTQYF.

The chain combines TRBV5-6 with TRBJ2-7; 13 nucleotides align to TRBD2. The CDR3 runs to 17 residues. The ends lost 2 bases at V and 1 base at J; junction bases unmatched: 6. CDR1 SGHDT and CDR2 YYEEEE come from the germline V gene. This CDR3 reads CASSLTGLAGKSYEQYF. The DNA of the CDR3 is TGTGCCAGCAGCTTAACGGGACTAGCGGGAAAATCCTACGAGCAGTACTTC.

The rearrangement joins TRBV13 to TRBJ2-7, with 9 bases fitting TRBD2. The length of the CDR3 is 16 residues. Germline V CDR1 and CDR2: PRHDT, FYEKMQ (reference sequence). With V trimmed by 4 bases and J by 3 bases, 10 bases remained unmatched. Here the CDR3 DNA reads TGTGCCAGCAGCTCTCATAGCGGGAGCCTCATCTACGAGCAGTACTTC. Translated: CASSSHSGSLIYEQYF.

This clone is a singleton in its sample. The CDR3 protein is CASSELGGRALPGELFF. DNA for the CDR3: TGTGCCAGCAGTGAATTGGGCGGGAGGGCCCTTCCCGGGGAGCTGTTTTTT. The rearrangement uses TRBV25-1 and TRBJ2-2; 9 bases map to TRBD2. Germline trimming cut 1 base from V and 6 bases from J; bases unmatched to any gene: 9. The CDR3 loop spans 17 amino acids. The V gene's germline CDR1 is MGHDK and CDR2 SYGVNS.

The chain carries TRBV30 and TRBJ1-3, with D hard to call. Trimming pared 3 bases from V and 1 base from J, leaving 7 bases between. From germline, CDR1 is GTSNPN and CDR2 SVGIG (reference sequence). This CDR3 comprises 13 residues. In DNA form, the CDR3 reads TGTGCCTGGAGGTTGGGTTCTGGAAACACCATATATTTT. This translates into CAWRLGSGNTIYF.